This T cell receptor beta chain was captured in a study of blood T cell repertoires in COVID-19. The CDR3 totals 22 residues. Trimming removed 4 bases from V and 1 base from J; junction bases left unmatched: 16. Germline V gene sequence: CDR1 SGHRS, CDR2 YFSETQ. Per the original methods: Cell counts per sample came from amplifying reference gene primers. The assay was immunoSEQ multiplex PCR, and TCRdb's table has in-frame clones only and misses some. D and trimming were read from the DNA, whereas the V and J calls and clone size are those reported in that table. The sample carries about 100,000 clones, around 81% recorded once.

The gene calls are TRBV5-1 and TRBJ2-2; 16 bases align to TRBD2. This TCR was sampled from a man aged 45 to 65 with active or convalescent COVID-19. Sequencing was done on a sample of peripheral blood. The CDR3 loop is CASSPGPGLAGGPFENTGELFF. Written as DNA, the CDR3 is TGCGCCAGCAGCCCCGGTCCGGGACTAGCGGGAGGGCCCTTCGAGAACACCGGGGAGCTGTTTTTT.